The sequence of this T cell receptor (beta chain) was determined in a study of T-cell reconstitution after alpha-beta-depleted transplantation in children. During its preparation, the TCRbeta library received unique molecular identifiers. Via MiXCR, TCRdb re-called the PCR reads, giving one row per CDR3 protein. Of approximately 500,000 distinct CDR3 sequences listed, roughly 10% are singletons. The sample holds many counts of this clonotype. The germline V gene encodes CDR1 SQVTM and CDR2 ANQGSEA. CDR3 length equals 13 residues. The trim removed 7 bases at V and 3 bases at J, leaving 8 bases unmatched.

The chain uses TRBV29-1 and TRBJ1-1; 7 nucleotides agree with TRBD1. Sequenced here: PBMCs, sampled before TCRalphabeta/CD19-depleted stem cell transplant. This receptor was obtained from a child aged 2 to 10 with inherited bone marrow failure, due to receive a stem cell transplant. CDR3 protein: CSGTQGRDTEAFF. In DNA, the CDR3 is TGCAGCGGGACACAGGGGCGGGACACTGAAGCTTTCTTT.